This entry describes one T cell receptor (beta chain). The data originate from a study of blood T cells in healthy people across ages. CDR1 and CDR2 (germline): MNHNS, SASEGT. The germline V and J ends were trimmed by 5 bases and 8 bases, with 12 bases remaining between them. This CDR3 comprises 12 residues. Through a sample-barcoded 5' primer and a J-beta primer mix, a second PCR was run for roughly 7 to 11 cycles. In TCRdb, the 5' RACE reads were re-called with MiXCR into one record per CDR3 protein. The data show 760,000 or so distinct CDR3 sequences, roughly 25% seen once. This same sample was also taken into another study, of T cells of mothers and their children. That work adds: All RNA that had been extracted was used for cDNA synthesis at roughly 1.6 ug per 15 ul. Thymic selection molds TCR recombination output in much the same way for related pairs as for unrelated pairs. Related mother-child pairs shared marginally more repertoire than unrelated pairs, though not significantly.

The source of this sequence is a boy between 10 and 17 years old in good health. Sequencing was performed on blood. The V call is TRBV6-1, the J call TRBJ1-1; no clear D gene. CDR3 sequence: CASSFWGGEAFF. The CDR3 bases are TGTGCCAGCAGTTTTTGGGGAGGAGAAGCTTTCTTT.